The present T cell receptor (beta chain) was sequenced within a study of vaccination and CD4 T cells after COVID-19. About the research overall: From HCoV-229E, HCoV-OC43, HCoV-NL63 and SARS-CoV-2, overlapping spike peptides were used to stimulate the cells.

With the Oncomine TCR Beta short-read assay, DNA from cultured CD4+ T cells was sequenced. Using its own MiXCR run on the PCR reads, TCRdb lists one record per CDR3 protein. The sample holds about 20,000 distinct CDR3 sequences, approximately 50% seen once. Sample treatment: roughly ten-day PBMC culture with coronavirus spike peptide pools or control peptides (ViraFEST assay). In its sample, this clonotype was seen a few times. The antigen is not known. V lost 5 bases and J lost 4, with 15 bases in between. The CDR3 has 14 residues. Germline V gene sequence: CDR1 GTSNPN, CDR2 SVGIG (reference sequence).

The genes are TRBV30 and TRBJ1-5; maybe TRBD1 (6 bases). This clonotype was sampled from a human donor who had recovered from COVID-19. Source material: CD4+ T cells from blood, cultured in vitro. CDR3 coding DNA: TGTGCCTGGGGTTGGGGGCTAGGGAATCAGCCCCAGCATTTT. Protein sequence: CAWGWGLGNQPQHF.